This T cell receptor beta chain was obtained from a study of T cells in Graves' hyperthyroidism and ophthalmopathy. Study findings and constraints: Researchers found most expanded thyroid clonotypes above 0.001 in blood as well. Ophthalmopathy prediction by the model preceded onset by a median approximately six months. Separation of ophthalmopathy from stable hyperthyroidism was achieved by a 13 V-J model.

Amplified TCR beta CDR3 regions derived from RNA transcripts. A set of HTBI primers served as the primers for a first-round RT-PCR of the TCR CDR3. TCRdb reprocessed the multiplex PCR reads with MiXCR, giving one entry per CDR3 protein. The repertoire has around 600,000 distinct CDR3 sequences, roughly a sixth of them found once; the top ten carry 3% to 4%. The table lists this clonotype with many counts. What it binds is not known. About 10 ml fresh peripheral blood yielded the PBMCs. This sequence was found in a woman in her forties with Graves' ophthalmopathy. Sequencing was done on a sample of blood.

CDR3 DNA sequence: TGTGCCAGCAAGGGACTAGCGGGAATTGGGGCCAACGTCCTGACTTTC. Amino acid sequence: CASKGLAGIGANVLTF. The rearrangement uses TRBV2 and TRBJ2-6; 13 nucleotides align to TRBD2. Germline assignment: CDR1 SNHLY and CDR2 FYNNEI. The CDR3 loop spans 16 amino acids. V gave up 7 bases and J gave up 3 bases; unmatched junction bases: 3.